This T cell receptor (beta chain) was documented in a study of regulatory T cells in long-lasting Graves disease (TCRdb year 2021). Describing the broader study: Persistent Graves' disease meant more than 5 years of antithyroid drug treatment with TSH receptor autoantibodies that stayed positive. Antithyroid drugs had been taken for 8.5 to 12 years on average by persistent Graves' disease patients in the clinical cohort. The study was registered as a clinical trial and conducted in China. This study used TCR sequencing and RNA sequencing of peripheral blood to compare persistent Graves' disease patients against newly diagnosed Graves' disease patients. A total of about 35 samples underwent TCR sequencing, from roughly 13 patients with persistent Graves' disease and approximately 20 patients with newly diagnosed Graves' disease.

Receptor amplification or capture employed multiplex PCR. TCRdb records Illumina HiSeq 4000 as the sequencer. To build TCR beta libraries, CDR3 regions were amplified by Arm-PCR using iRepertoire HTBI primers. Gel purification was performed on PCR products prior to sequencing. On the authors' methods: Across samples, roughly 60 TRBV and 13 to 15 TRBJ segments were identified and used for gene usage analysis of CDR3 amino acid clonotypes. COPE and FqMerger were used to merge filtered high-quality paired reads into contigs. Contigs were aligned with BLAST to IMGT TRBV, TRBD and TRBJ reference genes, and CDR3 was defined per IMGT. Highly expanded clones were defined as clonotypes with a frequency above 0.1%. Repertoire diversity was measured by Shannon entropy, and V-J evenness by the Gini coefficient. A clonotype was considered public if more than one individual shared it. Starting from the raw public reads, TCRdb applied fastp trimming at Q25, assembled clones with MiXCR and retained in-frame beta chains. Entries that share a CDR3 protein sequence are merged under the most common genes and DNA. These V and J calls derive from TCRdb rather than the authors' analysis. This sample comprises some 370,000 distinct CDR3 sequences, roughly 20% of them detected only once. The ten largest clones represent 25% to 30% of the sample.

With regard to this clonotype: The antigen this receptor binds is unknown. The sample holds no much larger clone one base away, and base qualities are not on file.

Trimmed from V: 6 bases; trimmed from J: 0 bases; junction bases lacking a gene match: 9. According to the germline V gene, CDR1 reads MNHNS and CDR2 reads SASEGT. The CDR3, from cysteine to phenylalanine, totals 17 residues. Only CDR3 DNA remains: 51 bases, in frame from the first base. The time point label corresponds to: persistent/refractory GD, antithyroid drugs over 5 years with positive TRAb. For both TCR sequencing and RNA sequencing, RNA was extracted from PBMCs using TRIzol. The diagnosis of Graves' disease followed American Thyroid Association guidelines. The patients came from an endocrinology department in Xi'an, China. Each patient gave 7.5 to 10 milliliters of peripheral blood, collected in an EDTA anticoagulant tube. Ficoll Paque Plus density gradient separation was used to isolate PBMCs, and no additional T cell sorting was done. An Agilent 2100 Bioanalyzer and agarose gel were used to assess RNA quality, and a NanoDrop 2000 was used to measure RNA concentration.

What the study reported, not specific to this receptor: The authors noted that the small sample size was a limitation that may lower accuracy. Lower TCR Shannon entropy and fewer highly expanded clones were observed in persistent Graves' disease patients than in newly diagnosed patients, which suggested clonal expansion. TRBV28, TRBJ1-2 and TRBJ2-5 were preferentially used in persistent disease, while TRBV20-1 and TRBJ2-1 were favored in newly diagnosed disease. Because the primary lesion, thyroid tissue, could not be accessed, the study looked at peripheral blood alone. Persistent patients shared more public clonotypes among themselves (around 2,800) than newly diagnosed patients did (about 970). Sequencing and analysis were limited to the TCR beta chain.

The sequences come from peripheral blood mononuclear cells (PBMCs), collected when the disease was refractory, from a patient treated with antithyroid drugs. The sequence was collected from a woman aged 40 to 50 with Graves disease. Donor details come from another sample of the same person, matched by shared clones. This chain is built from TRBV6-1 and TRBJ2-4; 9 junctional bases match TRBD1. CDR3 protein: CASRPGTGILAKNIQYF. The nucleotides are TGTGCCAGCAGACCCGGGACAGGGATACTAGCCAAAAACATTCAGTACTTC.